The 13 T cell receptor beta chains given below trace back to one sample, sequenced in a study of cytomegalovirus exposure and HLA in healthy donors. Repertoires were generated with immunoSEQ multiplex PCR, while TCRdb's copy carries only in-frame clones and drops some. The top ten clones hold around 7% of a sample with 150,000 to 200,000 clones, around 84% of them seen once. The sample was PBMCs. Receptors originate from a man between 18 and 29 years old in good health and CMV-seropositive.

This clone was seen only once. The genes are TRBV5-1 and TRBJ1-1, with a tentative D call TRBD1 (5 bases). In germline, CDR1 is SGHRS, CDR2 YFSETQ. With 2 bases removed from V and 1 base from J, the gap between germline ends came to 6 bases. The CDR3 spans 13 residues. The CDR3 coding sequence is TGCGCCAGCAGCTTTGACAGGAACACTGAAGCTTTCTTT. Translated: CASSFDRNTEAFF.

The chain carries TRBV15 and TRBJ2-5; D possibly corresponds to TRBD2 (5 bases). With 0 bases removed from V and 5 bases from J, the gap between germline ends came to 10 bases. This CDR3 comprises 14 residues. Germline V gene lookup returns CDR1 LNHNV and CDR2 YYDKDF (reference sequence). CDR3 in amino acids: CATSREVRRETQYF. CDR3 in DNA: TGTGCCACCAGCAGAGAAGTCCGGAGGGAGACCCAGTACTTC.

This chain links TRBV6-1 with TRBJ1-2, with 7 bases identical to TRBD1. This CDR3 has 15 amino acids. The V segment lost 1 base and the J segment 9 bases; nucleotides outside the gene matches: 11. Germline V gives CDR1 MNHNS, CDR2 SASEGT. The CDR3 loop reads CASSEVPTGLMSYTF. As DNA, the CDR3 is TGTGCCAGCAGTGAAGTTCCGACAGGGCTTATGAGCTACACCTTC.

The V gene is TRBV6-1, the J gene TRBJ2-6; D remains unclear. Germline CDR1 is MNHNS and CDR2 is SASEGT. CDR3 length: 15 amino acids. Trimming removed 4 bases from V and 6 bases from J, with 13 bases in between. CDR3 sequence: CASSARSPEANVLTF. CDR3 sequence (DNA): TGTGCCAGCAGTGCGAGGTCTCCCGAGGCCAACGTCCTGACTTTC.

The genes are TRBV29-1 and TRBJ1-5, with TRBD1 matching over 9 bases. Germline CDR1 and CDR2: SQVTM and ANQGSEA. This CDR3 spans 14 amino acids. V lost 7 bases and J lost 2; bases outside the gene matches: 6. For the CDR3, the DNA is TGCAGCGCCGCGACAGGGGGAGGCAATCAGCCCCAGCATTTT. The encoded protein is CSAATGGGNQPQHF.

This chain links TRBV7-9 with TRBJ2-2; D gene unclear. The CDR3 is made up of 14 amino acids. In germline, CDR1 is SEHNR, CDR2 FQNEAQ (reference sequence). Trimming cost V 5 bases and J 4 bases, with 11 bases left between them. In nucleotides, the CDR3 is TGTGCCAGCAGCCTAGGCAGTGGCACCGGGGAGCTGTTTTTT. Translating gives CASSLGSGTGELFF.

In nucleotides, the CDR3 is TGTGCCCGACTAGCGGTGGGGGTCAATGAGCAGTTCTTC. This codes for CARLAVGVNEQFF. This chain links TRBV30 with TRBJ2-1, with 9 bases lining up with TRBD2. Germline V lookup: CDR1 GTSNPN, CDR2 SVGIG (reference sequence). With V trimmed by 8 bases and J by 6 bases, 8 bases remained unmatched. This CDR3 spans 13 amino acids.

The genes are TRBV5-1 and TRBJ2-2; 9 bases match TRBD1. The CDR3 spans 15 residues. The V gene's germline CDR1 is SGHRS and CDR2 YFSETQ. Unmatched junction bases numbered 4, after V lost 0 bases and J lost 7 bases. CDR3 coding DNA: TGCGCCAGCAGCTTGGGGACAGGGGTCATCGGGGAGCTGTTTTTT. Protein sequence: CASSLGTGVIGELFF.

J is TRBJ2-1 and V is TRBV5-4; TRBD2 matches at 15 bases. The germline V gene has CDR1 SGHNT and CDR2 YYREEE (reference sequence). CDR3 length equals 18 residues. Trimming cost V 6 bases and J 6 bases; bases outside gene matches: 13. The CDR3 is CASTRPGLAGGFGNEQFF. For the CDR3, the DNA is TGTGCCAGCACCCGACCCGGACTAGCGGGAGGGTTCGGCAATGAGCAGTTCTTC.

This clone turned up a few times. This chain connects TRBV10-3 to TRBJ1-2, with D possibly being TRBD1 (5 bases). Germline CDR1 ENHRY, CDR2 SYGVKD. Trimming shortened V by 4 bases and J by 8 bases, and 8 bases separated the two germline ends. This CDR3 is 11 amino acids long. As DNA, the CDR3 is TGTGCCATCAGTGGGGGCCAAGGCTACACCTTC. Amino acids: CAISGGQGYTF.

This rearrangement joins TRBV19 to TRBJ1-1; maybe TRBD1 (6 bases). V lost 10 bases, J lost 3 bases, and 18 bases lay in between. The CDR3 covers 14 residues. Germline CDR1 LNHDA, CDR2 SQIVND (reference sequence). CDR3 protein: CATTSQQGYTEAFF. CDR3 nucleotide sequence: TGTGCCACCACCTCCCAACAGGGATACACTGAAGCTTTCTTT. The variable domain in full, with the rest retrieved from reference TRBV19 and TRBJ1-1, is DGGITQSPKYLFRKEGQNVTLSCEQNLNHDAMYWYRQDPGQGLRLIYYSQIVNDFQKGDIAEGYSVSREKKESFPLTVTSAQKNPTAFYLCATTSQQGYTEAFFGQGTRLTVV.

The genes are TRBV5-1 and TRBJ2-7; the match to TRBD1 covers 8 bases. This CDR3 contains 15 residues. Germline CDR1 SGHRS, CDR2 YFSETQ. The V and J ends lost 4 bases and 1 base, in that order; junction bases with no gene match: 7. CDR3 protein: CASSSDRGWSYEQYF. DNA for the CDR3: TGCGCCAGCAGCAGCGACAGGGGTTGGTCCTACGAGCAGTACTTC.

This chain uses TRBV5-6 with TRBJ1-2; 8 bases match TRBD1. The germline CDR1 and CDR2 sequences are SGHDT and YYEEEE. J was trimmed by 6 bases and V by 2 bases; bases with no gene match: 12. The CDR3 sequence is 16 residues long. This CDR3 is CASSLRRTGNYDGYTF. CDR3 sequence (DNA): TGTGCCAGCAGCTTAAGGAGGACAGGGAATTATGATGGCTACACCTTC.